The rows below give T cell receptor beta chains drawn from one sample of a study of OX40 agonist ivuxolimab in advanced cancers. Only in-frame clones appear in the TCRdb table, and some are missing; sequencing was by immunoSEQ multiplex PCR. This table holds 35,000 to 50,000 clones, roughly 86% found once. The sample consisted of CD4+ or CD8+ T cells sorted from blood, taken in a trial of the OX40 agonist ivuxolimab. The receptors shown here come from an adult with an advanced solid tumor such as melanoma, head and neck, liver or kidney cancer. CDR3s include the opening cysteine and the closing phenylalanine or tryptophan. The D gene is left open where the match is weak. Rows give clone size only sometimes, using once, few, many, or a class for an expanded clone.

D | J | size | V | CDR3 | DNA
- | TRBJ2-1 | once | TRBV7-9 | CASSTTREIAYEQFF | TGTGCCAGCAGCACGACCCGGGAGATAGCCTATGAGCAGTTCTTC
TRBD2 | TRBJ2-7 | - | TRBV7-9 | CASSFAGGPGEQYF | TGTGCCAGCAGCTTTGCGGGAGGGCCTGGCGAGCAGTACTTC
- | TRBJ1-4 | - | TRBV2 | CASSEAILILNEKLFF | TGTGCCAGCAGTGAAGCGATCCTGATCCTTAATGAAAAACTGTTTTTT
- | TRBJ2-3 | - | TRBV11-2 | CASSPGGERTDTQYF | TGTGCCAGCAGCCCCGGGGGAGAACGCACAGATACGCAGTATTTT
- | TRBJ2-5 | - | TRBV2 | CASSEYGERETQYF | TGTGCCAGCAGTGAATATGGCGAAAGAGAGACCCAGTACTTC
- | TRBJ1-6 | - | TRBV27 | CASSLSGKNSPLHF | TGTGCCAGCAGTTTATCAGGGAAAAATTCACCCCTCCACTTT
- | TRBJ2-1 | - | TRBV5-6 | CASSLEKTVYNEQFF | TGTGCCAGCAGCTTGGAGAAGACTGTCTACAATGAGCAGTTCTTC
TRBD2 | TRBJ2-3 | - | TRBV27 | CASRKTSAIDTQYF | TGTGCCAGCAGAAAAACTAGCGCAATCGATACGCAGTATTTT
- | TRBJ2-2 | - | TRBV14 | CASSLEWTGELFF | TGTGCCAGCAGCCTGGAGTGGACCGGGGAGCTGTTTTTT
TRBD2 | TRBJ2-1 | - | TRBV4-1 | CASSQEWRAGNEQFF | TGCGCCAGCAGCCAAGAGTGGCGAGCGGGGAATGAGCAGTTCTTC
- | TRBJ2-5 | few | TRBV28 | CASRPGLSQETQYF | TGTGCCAGCAGGCCGGGACTGTCACAAGAGACCCAGTACTTC
TRBD2 | TRBJ2-1 | once | TRBV10-3 | CAISEAGGFNEQFF | TGTGCCATCAGTGAAGCGGGGGGATTCAATGAGCAGTTCTTC
- | TRBJ1-2 | - | TRBV6-1 | CASSEALLLLYGYTF | TGTGCCAGCAGTGAAGCGCTTCTATTATTATATGGCTACACCTTC
- | TRBJ1-5 | - | TRBV25-1 | CASSESPKRQVDNQPQHF | TGTGCCAGCAGTGAAAGCCCAAAAAGACAGGTAGACAATCAGCCCCAGCATTTT
TRBD1 | TRBJ2-5 | - | TRBV7-9 | CASSAGTGGETQYF | TGTGCCAGCAGCGCAGGGACAGGGGGAGAGACCCAGTACTTC
TRBD1 | TRBJ1-2 | - | TRBV28 | CASSFEQGQEYQRGYTF | TGTGCCAGCAGTTTTGAACAGGGGCAGGAATATCAGCGGGGCTACACCTTC
- | TRBJ1-2 | - | TRBV4-3 | CASSQDGGAGYGYTF | TGCGCCAGCAGCCAAGATGGGGGGGCGGGCTATGGCTACACCTTC
TRBD2 | TRBJ2-1 | - | TRBV4-1 | CASSQATLAGGRNEQFF | TGCGCCAGCAGCCAAGCCACACTAGCGGGGGGGCGGAATGAGCAGTTCTTC
- | TRBJ2-3 | once | TRBV7-9 | CASTSGGSPTSTDTQYF | TGTGCCAGCACCTCTGGTGGAAGCCCGACTAGCACAGATACGCAGTATTTT
TRBD2 | TRBJ2-3 | few | TRBV29-1 | CSSYGSASGDTDTQYF | TGCAGCTCCTATGGGAGTGCTAGCGGGGATACAGATACGCAGTATTTT
TRBD1 | TRBJ1-1 | - | TRBV11-2 | CASSLVGTGTNEAFF | TGTGCCAGCAGCTTGGTGGGGACAGGTACCAATGAAGCTTTCTTT
- | TRBJ2-7 | - | TRBV27 | CASAGHSYEQYF | TGTGCCAGCGCCGGCCACTCCTACGAGCAGTACTTC
- | TRBJ1-1 | - | TRBV5-1 | CASSSWWGGDTEAFF | TGCGCCAGCAGCTCGTGGTGGGGCGGAGACACTGAAGCTTTCTTT
- | TRBJ1-1 | - | TRBV10-2 | CASSPLNTEAFF | TGCGCCAGCAGTCCCCTGAACACTGAAGCTTTCTTT
TRBD1 | TRBJ1-1 | once | TRBV7-9 | CASSLVRTGVTEAFF | TGTGCCAGCAGCTTAGTGAGGACAGGGGTTACTGAAGCTTTCTTT
- | TRBJ2-1 | - | TRBV6-1 | CASSELDIPFDNEQFF | TGTGCCAGCAGTGAATTGGACATACCCTTCGATAATGAGCAGTTCTTC
TRBD2 | TRBJ2-7 | - | TRBV7-9 | CASSLLAGGPHEQYF | TGTGCCAGCAGCTTACTGGCGGGAGGGCCACACGAGCAGTACTTC
- | TRBJ1-6 | - | TRBV9 | CASSVGGGQGDSPLHF | TGTGCCAGCAGCGTAGGCGGTGGGCAGGGAGATTCACCCCTCCACTTT
- | TRBJ2-1 | - | TRBV10-3 | CAIGFPETAYNEQFF | TGTGCCATCGGATTCCCCGAGACAGCGTACAATGAGCAGTTCTTC
- | TRBJ2-1 | - | TRBV7-6 | CASSLFTGRYNEQFF | TGTGCCAGCAGCTTATTCACCGGGAGATACAATGAGCAGTTCTTC
- | TRBJ2-2 | - | TRBV19 | CATAVAVGTGELFF | TGTGCCACCGCGGTCGCGGTGGGGACCGGGGAGCTGTTTTTT
TRBD1 | TRBJ1-4 | - | TRBV18 | CASSATGGAYEKLFF | TGTGCCAGCTCAGCTACAGGGGGCGCATATGAAAAACTGTTTTTT
- | TRBJ2-7 | - | TRBV30 | CAWGFRSYEQYF | TGTGCCTGGGGGTTTCGGAGCTACGAGCAGTACTTC
- | TRBJ2-2 | - | TRBV7-9 | CASSWAGELFF | TGTGCCAGCAGCTGGGCCGGGGAGCTGTTTTTT
TRBD2 | TRBJ2-1 | - | TRBV27 | CASSFLAGGYEQFF | TGTGCCAGCAGTTTCCTAGCGGGGGGCTATGAGCAGTTCTTC
- | TRBJ2-2 | - | TRBV9 | CASSLAVGTGELFF | TGTGCCAGCAGCCTTGCGGTAGGCACCGGGGAGCTGTTTTTT
- | TRBJ2-2 | - | TRBV13 | CASSFSGELFF | TGTGCCAGCAGCTTTTCCGGGGAGCTGTTTTTT
- | TRBJ1-1 | - | TRBV4-1 | CASSQDGDSEAFF | TGCGCCAGCAGCCAAGACGGGGACTCTGAAGCTTTCTTT
- | TRBJ1-1 | - | TRBV5-6 | CASSLAGGISTEAFF | TGTGCCAGCAGCTTGGCCGGGGGCATTAGCACTGAAGCTTTCTTT
- | TRBJ2-3 | - | TRBV7-9 | CASSPDTDTQYF | TGTGCCAGCAGCCCCGACACAGATACGCAGTATTTT
TRBD1 | TRBJ1-4 | - | TRBV4-1 | CASSQPPGGAPELFF | TGCGCCAGCAGCCAGCCGCCAGGGGGCGCTCCAGAACTGTTTTTT
TRBD2 | TRBJ2-7 | - | TRBV4-1 | CASSRTSGDTYEQYF | TGCGCCAGCAGCCGGACTAGCGGAGATACTTACGAGCAGTACTTC
- | TRBJ2-3 | - | TRBV7-6 | CASSVIERAADTQYF | TGTGCCAGCTCTGTAATCGAGCGGGCGGCAGATACGCAGTATTTT
TRBD2 | TRBJ2-3 | - | TRBV7-2 | CASSIGFGLAGTDTQYF | TGTGCCAGCAGCATAGGGTTTGGGCTAGCGGGCACAGATACGCAGTATTTT
- | TRBJ1-1 | - | TRBV15 | CATSRGGDYRNEAFF | TGTGCCACCAGCAGAGGCGGGGATTACAGGAATGAAGCTTTCTTT
- | TRBJ1-1 | few | TRBV7-4 | CASREGWGEAFF | TGTGCCAGCAGAGAAGGGTGGGGAGAGGCTTTCTTT
TRBD1 | TRBJ1-4 | - | TRBV7-6 | CASSFSGQPNEKLFF | TGTGCCAGCAGCTTTTCGGGACAGCCTAATGAAAAACTGTTTTTT
TRBD1 | TRBJ1-2 | - | TRBV19 | CASTQGARGYTF | TGTGCCAGTACCCAGGGGGCGCGGGGCTACACCTTC
- | TRBJ2-3 | - | TRBV6-5 | CASSYSSGMIDTQYF | TGTGCCAGCAGTTACTCGAGTGGGATGATAGATACGCAGTATTTT
TRBD2 | TRBJ2-2 | once | TRBV2 | CASSLGLAGGPVGELFF | TGTGCCAGCAGTCTGGGACTAGCGGGGGGGCCAGTCGGGGAGCTGTTTTTT
TRBD1 | TRBJ2-6 | - | TRBV19 | CATANTGGGSGANVLTF | TGTGCCACTGCAAATACAGGGGGCGGCTCTGGGGCCAACGTCCTGACTTTC
- | TRBJ2-3 | once | TRBV10-1 | CASSTSRVPFPQYF | TGCGCCAGCAGTACGAGCAGGGTCCCTTTTCCGCAGTATTTT
- | TRBJ1-5 | - | TRBV11-3 | CASSLVGGNQPQHF | TGTGCCAGCAGTTTGGTGGGTGGCAATCAGCCCCAGCATTTT